This T cell receptor (beta chain) comes out of a study of T cells after yellow fever vaccination. The CDR3 covers 13 residues. With V trimmed by 8 bases and J by 6 bases, 6 bases remained unmatched. Germline V CDR1 and CDR2: SGHTA, FQGTGA. This clonotype was observed a few times. TCRdb independently ran MiXCR on the 5' RACE reads; one entry per CDR3 protein. This table has around 360,000 distinct CDR3 sequences, around a tenth appearing once. The clonotype comes from a man aged 18 to 35 who received the YFV17D yellow fever vaccine. Sequencing used PBMCs, obtained on the day of the first yellow fever vaccination. The V call is TRBV7-3, the J call TRBJ2-1; TRBD2 aligns across 8 bases. CDR3 coding DNA: TGTGCCAGCGGACTAGCTGGTATCAATGAGCAGTTCTTC. Its protein is CASGLAGINEQFF. Filled out from reference TRBV7-3 and TRBJ2-1, the complete variable domain reads GAGVSQTPSNKVTEKGKYVELRCDPISGHTALYWYRQSLGQGPEFLIYFQGTGAADDSGLPNDRFFAVRPEGSVSTLKIQRTERGDSAVYLCASGLAGINEQFFGPGTRLTVL.